Listed here are 32 T cell receptor beta chains from one sample, sequenced in a study of control samples from healthy donors and cancer patients. Data came from immunoSEQ multiplex PCR; TCRdb stores just in-frame clones and leaves some out. The sample has almost 95,000 clones; 75% to 95% are singletons. Sequenced input: blood. The source is a woman aged 18-30 years in good health.

The chain recombines TRBV2 with TRBJ1-6, with 10 bases identical to TRBD1. Looked up from germline, CDR1 is SNHLY and CDR2 is FYNNEI. V lost 6 bases and J lost 2; bases outside the gene matches: 7. The CDR3 has 17 amino acids. The CDR3 region is CASRGGTGVAYNSPLHF. CDR3 sequence (DNA): TGTGCCAGCAGAGGCGGGACAGGGGTGGCCTATAATTCACCCCTCCACTTT.

The table lists this clone with a count of one. V gene TRBV7-9 combines with J gene TRBJ1-1; D unresolved. Trimming removed 3 bases at V and 6 bases at J, with 5 bases between. The CDR3 contains 11 residues. From germline, CDR1 is SEHNR and CDR2 FQNEAQ (reference sequence). Here the CDR3 reads CASSLEAEAFF. CDR3 in DNA: TGTGCCAGCAGCTTGGAGGCTGAAGCTTTCTTT. The complete variable domain, with remaining parts taken from reference TRBV7-9 and TRBJ1-1, reads DTGVSQNPRHKITKRGQNVTFRCDPISEHNRLYWYRQTLGQGPEFLTYFQNEAQLEKSRLLSDRFSAERPKGSFSTLEIQRTEQGDSAMYLCASSLEAEAFFGQGTRLTVV.

V is TRBV5-4 and J is TRBJ2-6, with D uncertain. Trimming cost V 4 bases and J 2 bases, with 4 bases left between them. Germline V gives CDR1 SGHNT, CDR2 YYREEE (reference sequence). This CDR3 has 13 amino acids. This CDR3 reads CASSPPGANVLTF. The CDR3 DNA is TGTGCCAGCAGCCCGCCTGGGGCCAACGTCCTGACTTTC.

This chain connects TRBV19 to TRBJ2-7; TRBD2 agrees at 10 bases. The CDR3 length is 16 residues. Germline V gene data show CDR1 as LNHDA and CDR2 as SQIVND (reference sequence). Unmatched junction bases numbered 9, after V lost 2 bases and J lost 5 bases. The CDR3 sequence: CASSIIFKRGGDEQYF. CDR3 in DNA: TGTGCCAGTAGTATAATCTTCAAGCGGGGGGGCGACGAGCAGTACTTC.

The chain employs TRBV18 and TRBJ2-5, with TRBD2 matching 9 bases. The germline V gene has CDR1 KGHSH and CDR2 LQKENI. This CDR3 region has 16 residues. Trimming took 0 bases from V and 7 from J; bases not matched to a gene: 9. CDR3 DNA: TGTGCCAGCTCACCACCTGAGCGGGGGGACAAAGGGACCCAGTACTTC. This sequence encodes CASSPPERGDKGTQYF.

The J gene is TRBJ2-2, the V gene TRBV7-9; the D gene is possibly TRBD1 (6 bases). CDR1 and CDR2 from the germline V gene are SEHNR and FQNEAQ (reference sequence). Trimming shortened V by 1 base and J by 6 bases, and 15 bases separated the two germline ends. The length of the CDR3 is 16 residues. In DNA form, the CDR3 reads TGTGCCAGCAGCTTAGTTGGGGGCTTAAGTCCCGGGGAGCTGTTTTTT. Residues: CASSLVGGLSPGELFF. Full variable domain (rest looked up from reference TRBV7-9 and TRBJ2-2): DTGVSQNPRHKITKRGQNVTFRCDPISEHNRLYWYRQTLGQGPEFLTYFQNEAQLEKSRLLSDRFSAERPKGSFSTLEIQRTEQGDSAMYLCASSLVGGLSPGELFFGEGSRLTVL.

The genes are TRBV7-9 and TRBJ1-4; 8 nucleotides line up with TRBD1. CDR1 SEHNR and CDR2 FQNEAQ come from the germline V gene (reference sequence). The CDR3 runs to 15 residues. J gave up 6 bases and V 0 bases, and 3 bases lay outside the gene matches. CDR3: CASSLAGTGDEKLFF. The CDR3 DNA follows: TGTGCCAGCAGCTTAGCCGGGACAGGCGATGAAAAACTGTTTTTT.

The CDR3 DNA is TGTGCCAGCAGTGCCCTAGACAGGGCTCTGAACACTGAAGCTTTCTTT. This sequence encodes CASSALDRALNTEAFF. The genes are TRBV6-1 and TRBJ1-1; 7 nucleotides agree with TRBD1. V trimming: 4 bases; J trimming: 0 bases; junction bases outside the gene matches: 8. CDR1 is MNHNS and CDR2 is SASEGT in the germline V gene. The CDR3 is 16 residues long.

V is TRBV29-1 and J is TRBJ1-2; a possible D gene is TRBD1 (5 bases). Trimming left V 2 bases short and J 7 bases short, with 14 bases between. Germline V gene lookup returns CDR1 SQVTM and CDR2 ANQGSEA. The CDR3 contains 13 residues. CDR3 in amino acids: CSVESQGPFGYTF. CDR3 bases: TGCAGCGTTGAATCCCAGGGCCCCTTTGGCTACACCTTC.

This chain links TRBV18 with TRBJ2-5; D may be TRBD2 (5 bases). The CDR3 is made up of 15 amino acids. Germline CDR1 is KGHSH and CDR2 is LQKENI. V was trimmed by 2 bases and J by 0 bases, leaving 10 bases between them. The CDR3 DNA sequence: TGTGCCAGCTCACCAGCGAACGGGAACCAAGAGACCCAGTACTTC. Protein product: CASSPANGNQETQYF.

The rearrangement joins TRBV2 to TRBJ2-1; D is unclear. This CDR3 spans 13 amino acids. V lost 8 bases and J 8 bases, leaving 16 bases between the germline ends. The V gene's germline CDR1 is SNHLY and CDR2 FYNNEI. The CDR3 DNA is TGTGCCAGCTCCCTCAGCTGGAGCGATGAGCAGTTCTTC. This translates into CASSLSWSDEQFF.

The rearrangement joins TRBV28 to TRBJ1-2, with a possible D match to TRBD1 (6 bases). Per germline, CDR1 MDHEN and CDR2 SYDVKM. V dropped 7 bases and J dropped 0 bases, with 12 bases sitting between them. The CDR3 sequence is 14 residues long. DNA of the CDR3: TGTGCCAGCATCAAGGGGGGGACTAACTATGGCTACACCTTC. The encoded protein is CASIKGGTNYGYTF.

The chain couples TRBV9 to TRBJ2-7; TRBD2 agrees at 8 bases. V shed 4 bases and J 3 bases; nucleotides not matched to a gene: 9. Germline V gene lookup returns CDR1 SGDLS and CDR2 YYNGEE. This CDR3 spans 15 amino acids. CDR3 coding DNA: TGTGCCAGCAGCCCGGGGGGGCAGGCCTACTACGAGCAGTACTTC. This translates into CASSPGGQAYYEQYF.

The table lists this clone with a count of one. The genes are TRBV11-3 and TRBJ1-2, with D perhaps matching TRBD1 (6 bases). CDR3 length equals 15 residues. CDR1 and CDR2 from the germline V gene are SGHNT and YENEEA. The V and J ends lost 3 bases and 2 bases respectively, with 13 bases between them. The CDR3 DNA follows: TGTGCCAGCAGCTTTGGGGGCCGGCAGAACTATGGCTACACCTTC. Its translation is CASSFGGRQNYGYTF.

The chain recombines TRBV7-6 with TRBJ2-2, with a possible D match to TRBD2 (6 bases). CDR3 length: 13 amino acids. V lost 11 bases and J lost 2, with 12 bases in between. Germline V gene sequence: CDR1 SGHVS, CDR2 FNYEAQ. The CDR3 sequence is CASASDNTGELFF. CDR3 in DNA: TGTGCCTCGGCTAGCGATAACACCGGGGAGCTGTTTTTT.

The V and J genes are TRBV5-3 and TRBJ1-2; 12 bases agree with TRBD1. TRBV5-3 counts as an open reading frame of uncertain function. This CDR3 has 17 amino acids. The J segment lost 1 base and the V segment lost 0 bases, leaving 4 bases of the junction unmatched. The CDR3: CARSLVGQGALNYGYTF. The CDR3 nucleotides read TGTGCCAGAAGCTTGGTGGGACAGGGGGCGCTTAACTATGGCTACACCTTC.

The chain has TRBV5-4 and TRBJ1-3; D is ambiguous. In germline, CDR1 is SGHNT, CDR2 YYREEE (reference sequence). The CDR3 loop spans 14 amino acids. The V end was cut by 4 bases, the J end by 1 base, with 9 bases between. For the CDR3, the DNA is TGTGCCAGCAGCCAAGCCAGTTCTGGAAACACCATATATTTT. Encoded protein: CASSQASSGNTIYF.

This sequence joins TRBV9 and TRBJ2-5; 8 positions agree with TRBD2. This CDR3 comprises 14 residues. V lost 4 bases and J lost 5; bases outside the gene matches: 7. Germline V lookup: CDR1 SGDLS, CDR2 YYNGEE. The DNA for the CDR3 is TGTGCCAGCAGCCCACGGGGGGGCAGGGAGACCCAGTACTTC. Its protein product is CASSPRGGRETQYF. Full variable domain (remainder filled in from reference TRBV9 and TRBJ2-5): DSGVTQTPKHLITATGQRVTLRCSPRSGDLSVYWYQQSLDQGLQFLIQYYNGEERAKGNILERFSAQQFPDLHSELNLSSLELGDSALYFCASSPRGGRETQYFGPGTRLLVL.

The chain recombines TRBV6-5 with TRBJ1-1; 8 positions agree with TRBD1. CDR3 length: 15 amino acids. Germline V lookup: CDR1 MNHEY, CDR2 SVGAGI. The junction had 7 bases not matched to a gene; V was cut back by 2 bases and J by 5 bases. This CDR3 is CASSYGQGRRTEAFF. CDR3 DNA: TGTGCCAGCAGTTACGGACAGGGTCGGAGGACTGAAGCTTTCTTT.

The chain has TRBV19 and TRBJ1-2; D is unclear. Germline V gene lookup returns CDR1 LNHDA and CDR2 SQIVND (reference sequence). The germline V and J ends were trimmed by 4 bases and 0 bases, with 9 bases remaining between them. The length of the CDR3 is 14 residues. CDR3 residues: CASSRGASNYGYTF. The CDR3, as DNA: TGTGCCAGTAGTAGGGGTGCCTCTAACTATGGCTACACCTTC.

The gene calls are TRBV7-8 and TRBJ1-5; D is unclear. CDR3 length: 13 residues. V was shortened by 1 base and J by 8 bases, with 9 bases between the two germline ends. The V gene's germline CDR1 is SGHVS and CDR2 FQNEAQ. CDR3 coding DNA: TGTGCCAGCAGCTTAGGTCCCGGAAAGCCCCAGCATTTT. Translation: CASSLGPGKPQHF.

This CDR3 reads CATSQDRLSYEQYF. Here the CDR3 DNA reads TGTGCCACCAGCCAAGACAGGCTCTCCTACGAGCAGTACTTC. The V call is TRBV15, the J call TRBJ2-7; tentatively, D is TRBD1 (6 bases). V lost 5 bases to trimming and J lost 0 bases, with 11 bases between them. CDR1 and CDR2 from the germline V gene are LNHNV and YYDKDF (reference sequence). The CDR3 runs 14 residues.

This chain connects TRBV5-1 to TRBJ2-3, with unresolved D. This CDR3 contains 14 residues. Germline V gives CDR1 SGHRS, CDR2 YFSETQ. Deletions cut 0 bases from V and 2 bases from J, with 7 bases between. CDR3 region: CASSLAQVTDTQYF. CDR3 DNA sequence: TGCGCCAGCAGCTTGGCGCAGGTCACAGATACGCAGTATTTT.

The rearrangement links TRBV9 to TRBJ2-3, with TRBD2 matching over 11 bases. Germline loops: CDR1 SGDLS, CDR2 YYNGEE. Unmatched junction bases numbered 7, after V lost 3 bases and J lost 1 base. CDR3 length: 17 amino acids. CDR3 residues: CASSAGGGLAGTDTQYF. DNA of the CDR3: TGTGCCAGCAGCGCCGGGGGGGGACTAGCGGGCACAGATACGCAGTATTTT.

The chain is built from TRBV9 and TRBJ1-2; 9 nucleotides agree with TRBD1. Germline V CDR1 and CDR2: SGDLS, YYNGEE. This CDR3 comprises 14 residues. V was pared by 3 bases and J by 7 bases, with 7 bases of the junction left unmatched. For the CDR3, the DNA is TGTGCCAGCAGCGCCCGGACAGGGGCAATTGGCTACACCTTC. As protein: CASSARTGAIGYTF.

The chain combines TRBV6-5 with TRBJ1-6, with 9 nucleotides matching TRBD1. The J segment lost 10 bases and the V segment lost 6 bases, leaving 7 bases of the junction unmatched. The CDR3 is made up of 14 amino acids. CDR1 MNHEY and CDR2 SVGAGI come from the germline V gene. The CDR3 is CASSQTGGESPLHF. CDR3 sequence (DNA): TGTGCCAGCAGCCAGACAGGGGGGGAATCACCCCTCCACTTT.

As DNA, the CDR3 is TGTGCCAGCAGCCCCGGACAGGGGAGGCAGCCCCAGCATTTT. It specifies CASSPGQGRQPQHF. The chain couples TRBV16 to TRBJ1-5; 9 positions match TRBD1. The V gene end was trimmed by 4 bases and the J gene end by 7 bases; junction bases not matched to a gene: 5. The CDR3 spans 14 residues. Germline CDR1 is KGHSY and CDR2 is FQNENV.

This clone has only one observation. The chain joins TRBV3-1 (or the pseudogene TRBV3-2) to TRBJ1-1; D might be TRBD1 (6 bases). V lost 2 bases, J lost 0 bases, and 13 bases lay in between. Germline CDR1 and CDR2: LGHDT and YNNKEL (reference sequence). This CDR3 spans 16 amino acids. CDR3 region: CASSQYPGGMNTEAFF. CDR3 in DNA: TGTGCCAGCAGCCAATATCCGGGGGGCATGAACACTGAAGCTTTCTTT.

This clone has just one count. The genes are TRBV11-2 and TRBJ2-7, with 10 nucleotides matching TRBD1. Germline loops: CDR1 SGHAT, CDR2 FQNNGV. The V gene end was trimmed by 5 bases and the J gene end by 2 bases; junction bases not matched to a gene: 6. The CDR3 covers 15 residues. The CDR3 here is CASSTGTGDAYEQYF. CDR3 nucleotides: TGTGCCAGCAGCACGGGGACAGGGGACGCCTACGAGCAGTACTTC.

The V and J genes are TRBV4-1 and TRBJ1-2; D unclear. This CDR3 region has 16 residues. Germline values: CDR1 MGHRA, CDR2 YSYEKL. V lost 0 bases to trimming and J lost 4 bases, with 15 bases between them. The CDR3 nucleotides read TGCGCCAGCAGCCAAGATCGTAGCAACACCTTCTATGGCTACACCTTC. It codes for CASSQDRSNTFYGYTF.

The gene calls are TRBV10-2 and TRBJ1-1, with 9 nucleotides matching TRBD1. In germline, CDR1 is WSHSY, CDR2 SAAADI. This CDR3 spans 13 amino acids. V gave up 4 bases and J gave up 5 bases; unmatched junction bases: 2. The CDR3 loop is CASSGDRATEAFF. DNA for the CDR3: TGCGCCAGCAGTGGGGACAGGGCTACTGAAGCTTTCTTT.

The rearrangement links TRBV25-1 to TRBJ1-2; D unclear. This CDR3 spans 15 amino acids. V was shortened by 2 bases and J by 4 bases, with 14 bases between the two germline ends. From germline, CDR1 is MGHDK and CDR2 SYGVNS. The CDR3 sequence is CASSESGLAGYGYTF. The CDR3 coding sequence is TGTGCCAGCAGTGAAAGTGGTTTGGCAGGCTATGGCTACACCTTC.